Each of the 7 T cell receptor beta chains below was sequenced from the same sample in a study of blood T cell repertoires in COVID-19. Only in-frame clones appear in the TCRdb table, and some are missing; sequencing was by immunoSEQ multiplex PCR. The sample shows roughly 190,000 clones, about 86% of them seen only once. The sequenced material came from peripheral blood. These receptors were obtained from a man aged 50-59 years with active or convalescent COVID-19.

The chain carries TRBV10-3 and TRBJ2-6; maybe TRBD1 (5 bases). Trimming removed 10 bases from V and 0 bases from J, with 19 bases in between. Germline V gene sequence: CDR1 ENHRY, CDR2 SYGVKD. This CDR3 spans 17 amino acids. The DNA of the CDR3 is TGTGCCACAGGGAACGGCCCGGCCTTCTCTGGGGCCAACGTCCTGACTTTC. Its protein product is CATGNGPAFSGANVLTF.

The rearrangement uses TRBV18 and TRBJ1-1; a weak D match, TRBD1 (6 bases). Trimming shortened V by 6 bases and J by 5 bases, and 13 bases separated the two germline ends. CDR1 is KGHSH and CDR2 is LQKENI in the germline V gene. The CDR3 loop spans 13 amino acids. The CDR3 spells CASSPGGRTEAFF. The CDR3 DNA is TGTGCCAGCTCCCCCGGGGGGCGTACTGAAGCTTTCTTT.

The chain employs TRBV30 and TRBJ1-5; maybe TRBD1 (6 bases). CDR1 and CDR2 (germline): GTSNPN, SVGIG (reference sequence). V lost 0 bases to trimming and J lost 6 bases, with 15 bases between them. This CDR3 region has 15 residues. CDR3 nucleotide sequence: TGTGCCTGGAGTGTACGGGGGGGGCGCATTCAGCCCCAGCATTTT. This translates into CAWSVRGGRIQPQHF.

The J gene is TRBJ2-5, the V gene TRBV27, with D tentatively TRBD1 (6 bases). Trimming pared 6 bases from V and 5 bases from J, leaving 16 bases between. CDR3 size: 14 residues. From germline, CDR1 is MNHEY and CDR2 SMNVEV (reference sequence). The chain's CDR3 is CASSRNRVGETQYF. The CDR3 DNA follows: TGTGCCAGCAGCCGCAACAGGGTTGGGGAGACCCAGTACTTC.

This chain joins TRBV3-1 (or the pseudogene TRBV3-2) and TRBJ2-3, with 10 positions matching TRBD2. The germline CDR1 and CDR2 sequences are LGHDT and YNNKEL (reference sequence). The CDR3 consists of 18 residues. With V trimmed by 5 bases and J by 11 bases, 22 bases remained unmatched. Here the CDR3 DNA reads TGTGCCAGCAGCTCCAGCGGGAGGGCCGGAGGGGGTATTAGTAAGCAGTATTTT. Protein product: CASSSSGRAGGGISKQYF.

DNA for the CDR3: TGTGCCATCAGTGACAGGCGGGGCAACGCCTACAATGAGCAGTTCTTC. Translating gives CAISDRRGNAYNEQFF. The chain uses TRBV10-3 and TRBJ2-1, with a tentative D call TRBD2 (6 bases). The germline V and J ends were trimmed by 3 bases and 2 bases, with 14 bases remaining between them. There are 16 residues in the CDR3. CDR1 is ENHRY, CDR2 SYGVKD, per germline.

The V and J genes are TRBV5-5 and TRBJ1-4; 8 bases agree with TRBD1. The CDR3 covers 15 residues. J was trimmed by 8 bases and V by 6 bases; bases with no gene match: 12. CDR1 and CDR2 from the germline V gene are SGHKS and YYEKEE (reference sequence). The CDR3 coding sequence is TGTGCCAGCACCCCCTCTCGACAGGGGAAAGAAAAACTGTTTTTT. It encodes CASTPSRQGKEKLFF.